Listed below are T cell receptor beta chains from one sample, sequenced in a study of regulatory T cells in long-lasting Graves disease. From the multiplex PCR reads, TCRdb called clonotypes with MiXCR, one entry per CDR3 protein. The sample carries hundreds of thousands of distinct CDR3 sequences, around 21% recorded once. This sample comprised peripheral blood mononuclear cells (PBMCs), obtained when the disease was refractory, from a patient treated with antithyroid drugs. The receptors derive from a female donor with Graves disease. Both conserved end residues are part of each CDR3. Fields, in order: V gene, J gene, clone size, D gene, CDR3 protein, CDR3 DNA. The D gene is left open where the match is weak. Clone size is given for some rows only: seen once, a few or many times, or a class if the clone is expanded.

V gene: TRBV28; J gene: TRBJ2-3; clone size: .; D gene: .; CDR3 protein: CASSSPFDTQYF; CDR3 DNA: TGTGCCAGCAGTTCCCCTTTCGATACGCAGTATTTT
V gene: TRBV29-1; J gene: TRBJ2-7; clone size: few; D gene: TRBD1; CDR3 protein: CSVKNRGYEQYF; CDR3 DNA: TGCAGCGTCAAAAACAGGGGCTACGAGCAGTACTTC
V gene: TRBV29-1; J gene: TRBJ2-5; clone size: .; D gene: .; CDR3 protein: CSGVGIARQETQYF; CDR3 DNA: TGCAGCGGCGTGGGAATAGCGAGACAAGAGACCCAGTACTTC
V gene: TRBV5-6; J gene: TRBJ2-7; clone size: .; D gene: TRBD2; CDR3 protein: CASKASGDYEQYF; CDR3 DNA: TGTGCCAGCAAGGCTAGCGGGGACTACGAGCAGTACTTC
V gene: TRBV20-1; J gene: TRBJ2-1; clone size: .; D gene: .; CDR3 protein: CSARGVTEQFF; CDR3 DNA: TGCAGTGCTAGGGGGGTCACTGAGCAGTTCTTC
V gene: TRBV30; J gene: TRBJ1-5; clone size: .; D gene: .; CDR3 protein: CAWSGGQKRNNQPQHF; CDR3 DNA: TGTGCCTGGAGTGGGGGTCAGAAAAGGAACAATCAGCCCCAGCATTTT
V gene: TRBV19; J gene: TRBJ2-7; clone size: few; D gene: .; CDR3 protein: CASSIDRGTYEQYF; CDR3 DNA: TGTGCCAGTAGTATAGATCGGGGGACCTACGAGCAGTACTTC
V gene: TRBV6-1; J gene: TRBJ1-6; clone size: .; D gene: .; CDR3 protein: CASTLGQFDNSPLHF; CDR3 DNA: TGTGCCAGCACCCTCGGACAGTTTGATAATTCACCCCTCCACTTT
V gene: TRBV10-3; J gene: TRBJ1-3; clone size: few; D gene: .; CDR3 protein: CAITDSSISGNTIYF; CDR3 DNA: TGTGCCATAACGGACAGTTCTATCTCTGGAAACACCATATATTTT
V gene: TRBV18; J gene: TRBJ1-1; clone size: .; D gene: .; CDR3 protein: CASSPPLGGSTEAFF; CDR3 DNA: TGTGCCAGCTCACCACCTTTGGGGGGTTCCACTGAAGCTTTCTTT
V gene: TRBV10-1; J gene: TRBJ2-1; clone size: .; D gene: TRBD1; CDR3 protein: CASSPRAGQGAYNEQFF; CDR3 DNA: TGCGCCAGCAGTCCCAGGGCTGGACAGGGGGCATACAATGAGCAGTTCTTC
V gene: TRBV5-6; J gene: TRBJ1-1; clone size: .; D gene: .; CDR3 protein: CASSSTGWGNTEAFF; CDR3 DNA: TGTGCCAGCAGCTCGACAGGCTGGGGGAACACTGAAGCTTTCTTT
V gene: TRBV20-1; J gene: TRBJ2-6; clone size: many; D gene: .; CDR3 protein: CSARGSGANVLTF; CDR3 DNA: TGCAGTGCTAGGGGCTCTGGGGCCAACGTCCTGACTTTC
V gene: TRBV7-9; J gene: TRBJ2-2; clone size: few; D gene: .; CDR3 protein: CASSSPVGSNGELFF; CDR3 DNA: TGTGCCAGCAGCTCCCCTGTGGGGTCGAACGGGGAGCTGTTTTTT
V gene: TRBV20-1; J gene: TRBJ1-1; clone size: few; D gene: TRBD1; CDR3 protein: CSARRQGRMSNTEAFF; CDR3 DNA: TGCAGTGCTAGAAGACAGGGGAGGATGTCGAACACTGAAGCTTTCTTT
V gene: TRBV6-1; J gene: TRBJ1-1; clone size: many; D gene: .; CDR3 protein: CASRPRLRNTEAFF; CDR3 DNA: TGTGCCAGCAGGCCTCGACTTAGAAACACTGAAGCTTTCTTT
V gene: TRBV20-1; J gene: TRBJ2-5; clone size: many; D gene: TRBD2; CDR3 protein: CSARGLEVETQYF; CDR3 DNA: TGCAGTGCTAGGGGACTAGAGGTAGAGACCCAGTACTTC
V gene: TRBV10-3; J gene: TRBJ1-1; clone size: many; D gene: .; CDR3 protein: CAISDPGHVNTEAFF; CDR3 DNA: TGTGCCATCAGTGACCCGGGACATGTGAACACTGAAGCTTTCTTT
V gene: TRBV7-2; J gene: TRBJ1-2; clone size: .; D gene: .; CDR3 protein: CASSLARGRSGYTF; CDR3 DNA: TGTGCCAGCAGCTTAGCGCGGGGGCGTAGTGGCTACACCTTC
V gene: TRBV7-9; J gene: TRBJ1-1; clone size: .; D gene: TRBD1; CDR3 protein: CASSSTGVRTEAFF; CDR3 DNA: TGTGCCAGCAGCTCGACAGGGGTGAGAACTGAAGCTTTCTTT
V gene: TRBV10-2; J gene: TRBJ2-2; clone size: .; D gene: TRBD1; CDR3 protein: CASKLTGTGGSGELFF; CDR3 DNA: TGCGCCAGCAAACTTACCGGGACAGGGGGCTCCGGGGAGCTGTTTTTT
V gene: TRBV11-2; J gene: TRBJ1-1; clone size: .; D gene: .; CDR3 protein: CASKQSHEAFF; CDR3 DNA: TGTGCCAGCAAACAGAGCCATGAAGCTTTCTTT
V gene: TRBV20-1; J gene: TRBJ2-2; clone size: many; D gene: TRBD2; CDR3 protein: CSAKGLAENTGELFF; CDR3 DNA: TGCAGTGCAAAGGGACTAGCGGAGAACACCGGGGAGCTGTTTTTT
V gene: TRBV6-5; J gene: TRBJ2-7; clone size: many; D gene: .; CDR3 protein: CASSSRDCYEQYF; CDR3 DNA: TGTGCCAGCAGTTCCAGGGACTGTTACGAGCAGTACTTC
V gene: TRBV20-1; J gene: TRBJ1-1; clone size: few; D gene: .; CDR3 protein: CSARGIRGTEAFF; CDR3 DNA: TGCAGTGCTAGGGGGATCAGGGGCACTGAAGCTTTCTTT
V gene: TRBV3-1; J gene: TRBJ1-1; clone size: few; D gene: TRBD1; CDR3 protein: CASSQATIRTGGYTEAFF; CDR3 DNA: TGTGCCAGCAGCCAAGCCACAATCAGGACAGGGGGGTACACTGAAGCTTTCTTT
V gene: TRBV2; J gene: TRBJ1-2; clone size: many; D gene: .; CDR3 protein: CASSLPDPGPSVNYGYTF; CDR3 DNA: TGTGCCAGCAGCCTCCCCGATCCGGGACCCTCAGTCAACTATGGCTACACCTTC
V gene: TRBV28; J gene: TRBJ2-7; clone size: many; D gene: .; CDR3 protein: CASSLMGALRYEQYF; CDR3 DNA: TGTGCCAGCAGTTTAATGGGGGCTCTTAGGTACGAGCAGTACTTC
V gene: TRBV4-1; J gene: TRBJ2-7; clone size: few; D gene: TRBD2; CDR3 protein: CASSQRAGGSEQYF; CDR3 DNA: TGCGCCAGCAGCCAAAGGGCCGGGGGGAGCGAGCAGTACTTC